This T cell receptor beta chain was sequenced during a study of molecular identifiers for immune sequencing clone quantification. TCRdb used MiXCR to reprocess the PCR reads, holding one entry per CDR3 protein. The sample records around 470,000 distinct CDR3 sequences, roughly 25% being singletons. Of note for this clonotype: A junction boundary mismatches the germline segment, possibly from a read error.

The material sequenced was naive CD8+ T cells from blood, with Jurkat cell RNA spiked in. As to subset: FACS-sorted CD8+CD4-CCR7+CD45RA+ naive T cells. The TCR sequence derives from a human donor in good health. Some libraries in this study had Jurkat cell RNA spiked in.

The CDR3 nucleotides are TGTGCCAGCAGCACGGGACAGTTGAACGCTGAAGCTTTCTTT. Translated: CASSTGQLNAEAFF. The chain has TRBV7-9 and TRBJ1-1, with 7 bases that match TRBD1. CDR1 and CDR2 from the germline V gene are SEHNR and FQNEAQ (reference sequence). This CDR3 has 14 residues.